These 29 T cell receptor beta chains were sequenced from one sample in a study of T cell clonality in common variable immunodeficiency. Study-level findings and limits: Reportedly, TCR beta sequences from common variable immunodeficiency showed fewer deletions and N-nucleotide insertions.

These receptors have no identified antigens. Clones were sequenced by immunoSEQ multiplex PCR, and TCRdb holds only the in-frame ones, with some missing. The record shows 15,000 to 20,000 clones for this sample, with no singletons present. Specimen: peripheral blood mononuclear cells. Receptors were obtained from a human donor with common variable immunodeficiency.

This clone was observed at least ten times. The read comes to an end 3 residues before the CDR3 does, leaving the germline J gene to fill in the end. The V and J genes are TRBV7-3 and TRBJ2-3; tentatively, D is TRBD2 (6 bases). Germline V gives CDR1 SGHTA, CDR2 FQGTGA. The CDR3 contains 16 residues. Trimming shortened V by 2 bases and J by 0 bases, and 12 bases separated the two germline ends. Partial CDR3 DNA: TGTGCCAGCAGCTTAGGAAGGAGGGGTAGCACAGATACG. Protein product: CASSLGRRGSTDT. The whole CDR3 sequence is CASSLGRRGSTDTQYF.

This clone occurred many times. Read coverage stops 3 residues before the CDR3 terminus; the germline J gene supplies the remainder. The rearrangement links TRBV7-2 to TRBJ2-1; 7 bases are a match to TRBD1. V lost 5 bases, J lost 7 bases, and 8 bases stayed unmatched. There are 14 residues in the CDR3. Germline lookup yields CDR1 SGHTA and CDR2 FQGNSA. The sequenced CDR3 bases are TGTGCCAGCAGCGCCCTTTACAGGGGTAATGAG. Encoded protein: CASSALYRGNE. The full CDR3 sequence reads CASSALYRGNEQFF.

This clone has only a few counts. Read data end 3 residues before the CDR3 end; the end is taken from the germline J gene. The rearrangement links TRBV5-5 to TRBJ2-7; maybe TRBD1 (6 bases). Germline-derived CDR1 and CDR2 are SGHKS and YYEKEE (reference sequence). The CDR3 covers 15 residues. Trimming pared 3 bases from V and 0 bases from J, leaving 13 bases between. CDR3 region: CASSWTDSSSYEQYF. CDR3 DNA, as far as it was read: TGTGCCAGCAGCTGGACGGACAGTAGCTCCTACGAG.

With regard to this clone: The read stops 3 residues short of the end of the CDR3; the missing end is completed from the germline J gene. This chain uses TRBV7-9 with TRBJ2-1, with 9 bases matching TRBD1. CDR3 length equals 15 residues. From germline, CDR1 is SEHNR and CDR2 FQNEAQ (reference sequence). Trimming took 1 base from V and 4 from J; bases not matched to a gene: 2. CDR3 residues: CASSLGQGEYNEQFF. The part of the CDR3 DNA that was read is TGTGCCAGCAGCTTAGGACAGGGGGAATACAATGAG.

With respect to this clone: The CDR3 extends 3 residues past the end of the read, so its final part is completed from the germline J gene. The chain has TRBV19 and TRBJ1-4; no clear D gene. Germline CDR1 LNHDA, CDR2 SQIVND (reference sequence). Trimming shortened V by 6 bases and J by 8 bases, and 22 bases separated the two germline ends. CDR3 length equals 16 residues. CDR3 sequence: CASSTPLSRNREKLFF. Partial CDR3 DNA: TGTGCCAGTAGCACCCCTCTGTCGAGAAATCGGGAAAAA.

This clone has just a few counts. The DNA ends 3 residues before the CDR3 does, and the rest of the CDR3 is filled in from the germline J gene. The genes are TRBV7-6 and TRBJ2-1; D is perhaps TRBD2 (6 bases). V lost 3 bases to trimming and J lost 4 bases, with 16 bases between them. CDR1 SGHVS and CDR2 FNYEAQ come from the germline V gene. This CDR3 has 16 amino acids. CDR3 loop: CASSLGTPGPYNEQFF. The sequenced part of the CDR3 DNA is TGTGCCAGCAGCTTGGGGACTCCAGGCCCATACAATGAG.

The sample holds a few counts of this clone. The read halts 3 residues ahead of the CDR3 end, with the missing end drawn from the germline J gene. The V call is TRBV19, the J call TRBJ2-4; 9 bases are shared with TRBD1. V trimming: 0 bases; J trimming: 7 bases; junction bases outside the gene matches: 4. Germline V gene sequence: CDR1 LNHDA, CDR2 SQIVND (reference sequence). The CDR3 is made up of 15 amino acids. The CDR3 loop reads CASSIDGQGRNIQYF. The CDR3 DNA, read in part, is TGTGCCAGTAGTATAGACGGACAGGGGAGGAACATT.

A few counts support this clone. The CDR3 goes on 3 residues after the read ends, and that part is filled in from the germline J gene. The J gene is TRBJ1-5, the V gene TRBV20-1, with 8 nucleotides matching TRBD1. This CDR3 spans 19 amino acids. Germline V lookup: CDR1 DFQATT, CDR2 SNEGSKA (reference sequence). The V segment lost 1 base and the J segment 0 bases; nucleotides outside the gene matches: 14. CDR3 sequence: CSARGPFTGGGYSNQPQHF. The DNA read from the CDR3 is TGCAGTGCTAGAGGCCCCTTTACAGGGGGAGGCTATAGCAATCAGCCC.

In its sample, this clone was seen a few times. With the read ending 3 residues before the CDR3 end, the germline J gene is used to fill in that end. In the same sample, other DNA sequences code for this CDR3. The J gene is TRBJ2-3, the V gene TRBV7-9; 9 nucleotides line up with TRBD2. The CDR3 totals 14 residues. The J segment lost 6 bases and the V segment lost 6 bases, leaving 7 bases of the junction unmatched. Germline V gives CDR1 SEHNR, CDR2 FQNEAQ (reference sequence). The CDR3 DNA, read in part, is TGTGCCAGCAGGGGACTGGCGGGGGGGGATACG. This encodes CASRGLAGGDT. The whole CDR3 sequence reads CASRGLAGGDTQYF.

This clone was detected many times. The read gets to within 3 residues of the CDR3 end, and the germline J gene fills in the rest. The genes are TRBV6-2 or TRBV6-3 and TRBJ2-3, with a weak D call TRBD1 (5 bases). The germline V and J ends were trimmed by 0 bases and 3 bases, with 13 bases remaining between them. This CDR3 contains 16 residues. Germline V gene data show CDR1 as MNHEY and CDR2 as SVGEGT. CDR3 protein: CASSYSGIRVTDTQYF. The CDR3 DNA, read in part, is TGTGCCAGCAGTTACTCGGGGATCAGGGTTACAGATACG.

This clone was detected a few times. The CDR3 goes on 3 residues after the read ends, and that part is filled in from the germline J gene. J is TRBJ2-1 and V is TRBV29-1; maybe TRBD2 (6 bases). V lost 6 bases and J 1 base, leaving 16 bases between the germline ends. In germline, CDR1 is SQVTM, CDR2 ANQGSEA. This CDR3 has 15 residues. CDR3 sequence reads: CSVDRTGTSYNEQFF. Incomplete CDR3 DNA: TGCAGCGTCGACCGTACCGGGACTTCCTACAATGAG.

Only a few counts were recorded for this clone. The sequenced CDR3 bases are TGTGCCTCTCGACAGGGAAGGGATTACGAG. This codes for CASRQGRDYE. The full CDR3 protein is CASRQGRDYEQYF. This rearrangement joins TRBV30 to TRBJ2-7; 7 bases fit TRBD1. The read halts 3 residues ahead of the CDR3 end, with the missing end drawn from the germline J gene. The CDR3 consists of 13 residues. V shed 7 bases and J 4 bases; nucleotides not matched to a gene: 10. Germline V CDR1 and CDR2: GTSNPN, SVGIG (reference sequence).

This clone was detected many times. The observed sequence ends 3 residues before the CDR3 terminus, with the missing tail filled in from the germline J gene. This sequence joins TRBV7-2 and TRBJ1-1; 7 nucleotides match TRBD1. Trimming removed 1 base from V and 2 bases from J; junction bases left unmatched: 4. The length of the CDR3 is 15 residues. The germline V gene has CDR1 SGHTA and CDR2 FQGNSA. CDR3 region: CASSLGVGGNTEAFF. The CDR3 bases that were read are TGTGCCAGCAGCTTAGGGGTAGGGGGCAACACTGAA.

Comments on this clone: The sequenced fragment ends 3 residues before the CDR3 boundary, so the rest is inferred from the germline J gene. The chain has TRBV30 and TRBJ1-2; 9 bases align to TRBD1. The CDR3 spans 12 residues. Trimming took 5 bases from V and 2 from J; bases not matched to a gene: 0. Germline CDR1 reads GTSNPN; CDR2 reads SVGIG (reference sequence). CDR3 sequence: CAWGQGNYGYTF. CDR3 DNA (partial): TGTGCCTGGGGACAGGGGAACTATGGC. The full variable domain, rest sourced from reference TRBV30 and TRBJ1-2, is SQTIHQWPATLVQPVGSPLSLECTVEGTSNPNLYWYRQAAGRGLQLLFYSVGIGQISSEVPQNLSASRPQDRQFILSSKKLLLSDSGFYLCAWGQGNYGYTFGSGTRLTVV.

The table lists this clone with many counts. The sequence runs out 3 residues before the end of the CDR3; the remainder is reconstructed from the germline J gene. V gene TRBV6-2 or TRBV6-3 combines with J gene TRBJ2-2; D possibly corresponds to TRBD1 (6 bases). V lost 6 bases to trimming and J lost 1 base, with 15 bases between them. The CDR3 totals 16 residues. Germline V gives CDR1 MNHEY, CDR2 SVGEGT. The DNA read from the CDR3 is TGTGCCAGCAGCCCCAGGGGCAGGGGGAACACCGGGGAG. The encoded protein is CASSPRGRGNTGE. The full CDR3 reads CASSPRGRGNTGELFF.

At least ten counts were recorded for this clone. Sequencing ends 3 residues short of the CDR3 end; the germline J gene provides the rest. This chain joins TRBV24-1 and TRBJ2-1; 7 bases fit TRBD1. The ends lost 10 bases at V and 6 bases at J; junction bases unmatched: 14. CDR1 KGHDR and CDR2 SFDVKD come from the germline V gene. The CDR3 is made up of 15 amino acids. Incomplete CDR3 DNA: TGTGCCACGGGGAGAACAGGGGCCTTCCTCAATGAG. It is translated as CATGRTGAFLNE. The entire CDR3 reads CATGRTGAFLNEQFF.

The sequenced CDR3 bases are TGTGCCAGCAGTGAAGGAAGGGGACTGGAGGGC. Protein product: CASSEGRGLEG. Given in full, the CDR3 is CASSEGRGLEGYTF. This rearrangement joins TRBV2 to TRBJ1-2; a weak D match, TRBD1 (5 bases). The read gets to within 3 residues of the CDR3 end, and the germline J gene fills in the rest. Germline CDR1 and CDR2: SNHLY and FYNNEI. The CDR3 consists of 14 residues. Drawing the rest from reference TRBV2 and TRBJ1-2, the complete variable domain is EPEVTQTPSHQVTQMGQEVILRCVPISNHLYFYWYRQILGQKVEFLVSFYNNEISEKSEIFDDQFSVERPDGSNFTLKIRSTKLEDSAMYFCASSEGRGLEGYTFGSGTRLTVV.

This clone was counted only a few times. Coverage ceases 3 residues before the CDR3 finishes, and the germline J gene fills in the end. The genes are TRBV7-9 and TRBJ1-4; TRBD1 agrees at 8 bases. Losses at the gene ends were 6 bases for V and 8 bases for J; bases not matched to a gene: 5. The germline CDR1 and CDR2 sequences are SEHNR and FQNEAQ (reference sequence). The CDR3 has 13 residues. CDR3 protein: CASRSQGAEKLFF. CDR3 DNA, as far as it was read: TGTGCCAGCAGGTCTCAGGGGGCCGAAAAA.

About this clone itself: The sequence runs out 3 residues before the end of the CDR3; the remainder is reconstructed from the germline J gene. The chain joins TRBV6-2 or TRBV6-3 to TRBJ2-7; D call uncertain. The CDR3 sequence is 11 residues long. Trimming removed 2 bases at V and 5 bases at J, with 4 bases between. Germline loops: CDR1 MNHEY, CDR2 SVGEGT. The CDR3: CASSYSHEQYF. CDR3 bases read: TGTGCCAGCAGTTACAGCCACGAG.

The part of the CDR3 DNA that was read is TGTGCCAGCAGGGGACAGGGCAATGAG. Protein product: CASRGQGNE. The full CDR3 protein is CASRGQGNEQFF. The chain combines TRBV7-9 with TRBJ2-1; 9 bases are a match to TRBD1. The missing CDR3 end, 3 residues past where the read stops, is filled in from the germline J gene. Trimming took 6 bases from V and 6 from J; bases not matched to a gene: 0. This CDR3 is built from 12 residues. Per germline, CDR1 SEHNR and CDR2 FQNEAQ (reference sequence).

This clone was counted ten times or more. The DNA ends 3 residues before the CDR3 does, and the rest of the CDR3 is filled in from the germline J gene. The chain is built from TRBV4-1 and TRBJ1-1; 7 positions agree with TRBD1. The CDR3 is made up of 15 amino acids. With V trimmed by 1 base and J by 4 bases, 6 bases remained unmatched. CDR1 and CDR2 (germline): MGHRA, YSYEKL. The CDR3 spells CASSQVHPGGTEAFF. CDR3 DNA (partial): TGCGCCAGCAGCCAAGTACACCCAGGGGGCACTGAA.

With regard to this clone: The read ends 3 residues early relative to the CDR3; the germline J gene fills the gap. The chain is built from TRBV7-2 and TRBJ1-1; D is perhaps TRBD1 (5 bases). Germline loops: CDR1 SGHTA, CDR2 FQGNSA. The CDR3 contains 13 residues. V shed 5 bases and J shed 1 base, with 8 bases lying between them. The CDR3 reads CASSHGQNTEAFF. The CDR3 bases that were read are TGTGCCAGCAGCCACGGACAGAACACTGAA.

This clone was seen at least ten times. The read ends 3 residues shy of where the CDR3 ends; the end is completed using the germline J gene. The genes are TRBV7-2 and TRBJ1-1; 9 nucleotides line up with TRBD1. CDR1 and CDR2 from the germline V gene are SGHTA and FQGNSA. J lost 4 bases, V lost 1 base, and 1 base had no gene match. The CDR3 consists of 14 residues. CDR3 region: CASSLGTGATEAFF. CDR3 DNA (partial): TGTGCCAGCAGCTTAGGGACAGGGGCCACTGAA.

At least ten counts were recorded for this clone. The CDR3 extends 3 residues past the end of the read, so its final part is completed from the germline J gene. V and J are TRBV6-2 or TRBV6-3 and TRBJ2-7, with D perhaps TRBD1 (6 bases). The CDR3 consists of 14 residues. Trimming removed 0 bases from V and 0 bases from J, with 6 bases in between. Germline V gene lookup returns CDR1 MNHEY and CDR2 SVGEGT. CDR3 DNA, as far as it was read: TGTGCCAGCAGTTACTCGGGGGCCTCCTACGAG. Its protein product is CASSYSGASYE. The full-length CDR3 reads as CASSYSGASYEQYF.

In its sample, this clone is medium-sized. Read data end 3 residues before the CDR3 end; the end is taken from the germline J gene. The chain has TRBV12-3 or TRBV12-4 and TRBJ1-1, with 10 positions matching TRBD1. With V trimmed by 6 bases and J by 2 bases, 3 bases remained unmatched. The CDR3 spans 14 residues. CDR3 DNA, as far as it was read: TGTGCCAGCAGCCGGACAGGGGGAAACACTGAA. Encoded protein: CASSRTGGNTE. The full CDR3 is CASSRTGGNTEAFF.

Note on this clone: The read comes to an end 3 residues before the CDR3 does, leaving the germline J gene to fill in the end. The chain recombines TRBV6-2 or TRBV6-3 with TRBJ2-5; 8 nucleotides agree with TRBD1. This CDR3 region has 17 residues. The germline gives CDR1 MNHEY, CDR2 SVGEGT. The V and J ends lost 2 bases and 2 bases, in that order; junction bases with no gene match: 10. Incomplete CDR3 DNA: TGTGCCAGCAGTTACCCTCTTGGGACAGGCCAACAAGAGACC. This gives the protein CASSYPLGTGQQET. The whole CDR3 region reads CASSYPLGTGQQETQYF.

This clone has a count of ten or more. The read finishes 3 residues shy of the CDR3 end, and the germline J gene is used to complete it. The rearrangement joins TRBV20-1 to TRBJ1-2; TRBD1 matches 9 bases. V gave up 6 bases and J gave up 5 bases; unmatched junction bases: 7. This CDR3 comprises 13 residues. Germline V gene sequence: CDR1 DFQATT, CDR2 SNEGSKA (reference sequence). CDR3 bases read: TGCAGTGCCCGGACAGGGGCCGTTTATGGC. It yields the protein CSARTGAVYG. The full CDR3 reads CSARTGAVYGYTF.

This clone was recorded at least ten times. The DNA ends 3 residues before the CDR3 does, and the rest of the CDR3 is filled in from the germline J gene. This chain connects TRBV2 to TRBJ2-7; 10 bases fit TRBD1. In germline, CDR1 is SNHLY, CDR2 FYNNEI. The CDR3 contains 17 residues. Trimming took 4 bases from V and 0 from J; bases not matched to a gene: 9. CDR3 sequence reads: CASSADRGLRSSYEQYF. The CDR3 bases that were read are TGTGCCAGCAGTGCGGACAGGGGGTTAAGGAGCTCCTACGAG.

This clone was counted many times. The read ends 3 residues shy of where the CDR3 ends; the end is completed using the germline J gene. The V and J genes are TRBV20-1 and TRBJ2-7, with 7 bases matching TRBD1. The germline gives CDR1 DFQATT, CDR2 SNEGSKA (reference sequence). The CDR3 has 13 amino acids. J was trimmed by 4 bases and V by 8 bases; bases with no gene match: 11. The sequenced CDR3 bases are TGCAGTACCCCCGGGACAGTGAGATACGAG. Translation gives CSTPGTVRYE. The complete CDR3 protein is CSTPGTVRYEQYF.